The rows below give T cell receptor beta chains drawn from one sample of a study of T cells in Graves' hyperthyroidism and ophthalmopathy. TCRdb passed the multiplex PCR reads through MiXCR, listing each CDR3 protein once. The data show about 98,000 distinct CDR3 sequences, roughly 39% seen once. The sequencing input was peripheral blood or thyroid tissue (not recorded which). These receptors were taken from a woman aged 30 to 39 with Graves' hyperthyroidism. The CDR3 runs from the conserved cysteine through the conserved F or W. D genes are given only for firm matches. The size entry is marked missing in some rows and otherwise reads once, few, many or a size class.

d_gene: TRBD1; j_gene: TRBJ1-1; abundance: .; v_gene: TRBV24-1; CDR3nt: TGTGCCACCGGTGAGGCCGGGACAGGGGTTGACACTGAAGCTTTCTTT; CDR3aa: CATGEAGTGVDTEAFF
d_gene: TRBD2; j_gene: TRBJ2-5; abundance: .; v_gene: TRBV11-2; CDR3nt: TGTGCCAGCAGCACCGGGACTAGCTCAGGGTCCCAGTACTTC; CDR3aa: CASSTGTSSGSQYF
d_gene: TRBD1; j_gene: TRBJ2-3; abundance: many; v_gene: TRBV5-1; CDR3nt: TGCGCCAGCAGCTCGTCGACAGGGAAGGTGGGGACGCAGTATTTT; CDR3aa: CASSSSTGKVGTQYF
d_gene: .; j_gene: TRBJ1-1; abundance: many; v_gene: TRBV20-1; CDR3nt: TGCAGTGCTAGCAAGAGCCCGAACACTGAAGCTTTCTTT; CDR3aa: CSASKSPNTEAFF
d_gene: .; j_gene: TRBJ1-1; abundance: .; v_gene: TRBV20-1; CDR3nt: TGCAGTGCTAGTGGGGTCGGGAGGAAAACTGAAGCTTTCTTT; CDR3aa: CSASGVGRKTEAFF
d_gene: TRBD2; j_gene: TRBJ2-7; abundance: .; v_gene: TRBV19; CDR3nt: TGTGCCAGCAGCCAAGAGCCTAGCGGGTACTACGAGCTGTACTTC; CDR3aa: CASSQEPSGYYELYF
d_gene: TRBD1; j_gene: TRBJ1-5; abundance: .; v_gene: TRBV10-3; CDR3nt: TGTGCCACCAGTCCCGGGACAGGGGGCAATCAGCCCCAGCATTTT; CDR3aa: CATSPGTGGNQPQHF
d_gene: .; j_gene: TRBJ2-7; abundance: many; v_gene: TRBV6-5; CDR3nt: TGTGCCAGCAGTGAAGTTCTAGGCCGAGCGATGTACTTC; CDR3aa: CASSEVLGRAMYF
d_gene: .; j_gene: TRBJ1-1; abundance: many; v_gene: TRBV20-1; CDR3nt: TGCAGTGCTAGAGGGTTTACGGGCAGGGAAGTTACAGCTTTCTTT; CDR3aa: CSARGFTGREVTAFF
d_gene: TRBD1; j_gene: TRBJ1-1; abundance: .; v_gene: TRBV7-7; CDR3nt: TGTGCTAGCAGTCTCTGGCAGGGGGCTTTGGCTTTCTTT; CDR3aa: CASSLWQGALAFF
d_gene: .; j_gene: TRBJ2-7; abundance: many; v_gene: TRBV27; CDR3nt: TGTGCCAGCACCCCCCGCTACGAGCAGTACTTC; CDR3aa: CASTPRYEQYF
d_gene: .; j_gene: TRBJ1-1; abundance: many; v_gene: TRBV5-1; CDR3nt: TGCGCCAGCAGCCCGAGACAGACCCCGAGCACTGAAGCTTTCTTT; CDR3aa: CASSPRQTPSTEAFF
d_gene: TRBD2; j_gene: TRBJ2-5; abundance: .; v_gene: TRBV20-1; CDR3nt: TGCAGTGCTAACCCGACTAGCGGCGGGTGGGAGACCCAGTACTTC; CDR3aa: CSANPTSGGWETQYF
d_gene: .; j_gene: TRBJ2-2; abundance: many; v_gene: TRBV3-1; CDR3nt: TGTGCCAGCAGCCCCCCGGAAGGCGGGGAGCTGTTTTTT; CDR3aa: CASSPPEGGELFF
d_gene: .; j_gene: TRBJ1-5; abundance: .; v_gene: TRBV27; CDR3nt: TGTGCCAGCAGTTTCTCCGGGGGCCGGCCCCAGCATTTT; CDR3aa: CASSFSGGRPQHF
d_gene: .; j_gene: TRBJ2-7; abundance: .; v_gene: TRBV7-3; CDR3nt: TGTGCCAGCAGCTCCCGCCCCGGGGCTAGGTACGAGAAGTACTTC; CDR3aa: CASSSRPGARYEKYF
d_gene: .; j_gene: TRBJ1-2; abundance: many; v_gene: TRBV2; CDR3nt: TGTGCCAGCAGTGATCTTGACGGAGCTAACTATGGCTACACCTTC; CDR3aa: CASSDLDGANYGYTF
d_gene: TRBD1; j_gene: TRBJ1-2; abundance: .; v_gene: TRBV15; CDR3nt: TGTGCCACCAGCAGCCCCCTAGACAGGGAGAACTATGGCTACACCTTC; CDR3aa: CATSSPLDRENYGYTF
d_gene: .; j_gene: TRBJ1-1; abundance: few; v_gene: TRBV18; CDR3nt: TGTGCCAGCTCACCACCGTTCCAGAACACTGAAGCTTTCTTT; CDR3aa: CASSPPFQNTEAFF
d_gene: TRBD1; j_gene: TRBJ1-1; abundance: .; v_gene: TRBV5-1; CDR3nt: TGCGCCAGCAGACTTGGGGACAGGGAAAACACTGAAGCTTTCTTT; CDR3aa: CASRLGDRENTEAFF
d_gene: .; j_gene: TRBJ2-5; abundance: .; v_gene: TRBV7-2; CDR3nt: TGTGCCAGCGGCTTATCAGGACCGGGGCGGGAGACCCAGTACTTC; CDR3aa: CASGLSGPGRETQYF
d_gene: .; j_gene: TRBJ1-1; abundance: many; v_gene: TRBV6-6; CDR3nt: TGTGCCAGCAGTACCTCGGGGGCGAGAACTGAAGCTTTCTTT; CDR3aa: CASSTSGARTEAFF
d_gene: TRBD1; j_gene: TRBJ1-5; abundance: .; v_gene: TRBV19; CDR3nt: TGTGCCAGTAGTACGACAGGGGGCCAGCCCCAGCATTTT; CDR3aa: CASSTTGGQPQHF
d_gene: .; j_gene: TRBJ2-7; abundance: many; v_gene: TRBV7-4; CDR3nt: TGTGCCAGCAGCCCGTCGACAGTCTACGAGCAGTACTTC; CDR3aa: CASSPSTVYEQYF
d_gene: .; j_gene: TRBJ1-2; abundance: many; v_gene: TRBV7-8; CDR3nt: TGTGCCAGCAGCCCGGGACTGAACTATGGCTACACCTTC; CDR3aa: CASSPGLNYGYTF
d_gene: .; j_gene: TRBJ2-7; abundance: few; v_gene: TRBV7-2; CDR3nt: TGTGCCAGCAGCTTACCGCTCCTTGGAAGGGACCCCTACGAGCAGTACTTC; CDR3aa: CASSLPLLGRDPYEQYF
d_gene: TRBD2; j_gene: TRBJ2-7; abundance: .; v_gene: TRBV20-1; CDR3nt: TGCAGTGCTACCCGGAGGGGGGTAGCGGGAGTTCGCGAGCAGTACTTC; CDR3aa: CSATRRGVAGVREQYF
d_gene: .; j_gene: TRBJ1-1; abundance: many; v_gene: TRBV12-3/TRBV12-4; CDR3nt: TGTGCCAGCAGTTTCTGGGGGCTCATGAACACTGAAGCTTTCTTT; CDR3aa: CASSFWGLMNTEAFF
d_gene: .; j_gene: TRBJ2-5; abundance: .; v_gene: TRBV19; CDR3nt: TGTGCCACTGGGCCTATTGGAAAGACCCAGTACTTC; CDR3aa: CATGPIGKTQYF
d_gene: TRBD1; j_gene: TRBJ2-7; abundance: .; v_gene: TRBV6-1; CDR3nt: TGTGCCAGCAGTGGAGGGACAGGGCAATACGAGCAGTACTTC; CDR3aa: CASSGGTGQYEQYF
d_gene: .; j_gene: TRBJ2-5; abundance: .; v_gene: TRBV2; CDR3nt: TGTGCCAGCACATTTAGCTTGGCCGCGAGAGAGACCCAGTACTTC; CDR3aa: CASTFSLAARETQYF
d_gene: .; j_gene: TRBJ1-1; abundance: .; v_gene: TRBV7-9; CDR3nt: TGTGCCAGCAGCCCCGAGGTGAACACTGAAGCTTTCTTT; CDR3aa: CASSPEVNTEAFF
d_gene: .; j_gene: TRBJ1-1; abundance: many; v_gene: TRBV19; CDR3nt: TGTGCCAGTAGTATGGGGCACCTGAACACTGAAGCTTTCTTT; CDR3aa: CASSMGHLNTEAFF
d_gene: .; j_gene: TRBJ1-3; abundance: .; v_gene: TRBV2; CDR3nt: TGTGCCGGCAGTGCTGTGGGGGGTGGAAACACCATATATTTT; CDR3aa: CAGSAVGGGNTIYF
d_gene: .; j_gene: TRBJ1-5; abundance: many; v_gene: TRBV11-2; CDR3nt: TGTGCCAGAGGGGGTGGCTGGGAGACCTTTCAGCCCCAGCATTTT; CDR3aa: CARGGGWETFQPQHF
d_gene: .; j_gene: TRBJ2-4; abundance: .; v_gene: TRBV7-3; CDR3nt: TGTGCCAGCAGCCAAGATTCCTACATTCAGTACTTC; CDR3aa: CASSQDSYIQYF
d_gene: .; j_gene: TRBJ2-7; abundance: many; v_gene: TRBV12-3/TRBV12-4; CDR3nt: TGTGCCAGCAGTTTAGGAGGCCGGGGCCTCGAGCAGTACTTC; CDR3aa: CASSLGGRGLEQYF
d_gene: TRBD1; j_gene: TRBJ1-6; abundance: many; v_gene: TRBV7-9; CDR3nt: TGTGCCAGCAGCTCAACGAGTTCGGACAGGGGGTATTCACCCCTCCACTTT; CDR3aa: CASSSTSSDRGYSPLHF
d_gene: .; j_gene: TRBJ2-3; abundance: .; v_gene: TRBV10-2; CDR3nt: TGCGCCAGCAGCATAAACACCGGGACTGGCGGCACAGATACGCAGTATTTT; CDR3aa: CASSINTGTGGTDTQYF
d_gene: TRBD2; j_gene: TRBJ2-7; abundance: .; v_gene: TRBV2; CDR3nt: TGTGCCAGCAGTGTGGGAGGGCAGAACGAGCAGTACTTC; CDR3aa: CASSVGGQNEQYF
d_gene: .; j_gene: TRBJ1-1; abundance: many; v_gene: TRBV7-2; CDR3nt: TGTGCCAGCACCGGGTGGGGCACTGAAGCTTTCTTT; CDR3aa: CASTGWGTEAFF
d_gene: .; j_gene: TRBJ2-5; abundance: .; v_gene: TRBV7-2; CDR3nt: TGTGCCAGCAGCCCCACCGGGGCTGCAGAGACCCAGTACTTC; CDR3aa: CASSPTGAAETQYF
d_gene: .; j_gene: TRBJ2-7; abundance: many; v_gene: TRBV6-5; CDR3nt: TGTGCCAGCAGTTATAGTAACCGCGCCCCTTCATCCTTTTACGAGCAGTACTTC; CDR3aa: CASSYSNRAPSSFYEQYF
d_gene: TRBD1; j_gene: TRBJ1-2; abundance: many; v_gene: TRBV20-1; CDR3nt: TGCAGTGCTAAAACGGTACAGACAGGGGAAGGCGGCTATGGCTACACCTTC; CDR3aa: CSAKTVQTGEGGYGYTF
d_gene: TRBD2; j_gene: TRBJ2-3; abundance: many; v_gene: TRBV6-1; CDR3nt: TGTGCCAGCAGTCTCCATAGCGGGCAGAGCACAGATACGCAGTATTTT; CDR3aa: CASSLHSGQSTDTQYF
d_gene: TRBD1; j_gene: TRBJ1-6; abundance: once; v_gene: TRBV14; CDR3nt: TGTGCCAGCTCACGGACAGGGGCCGGTAATTCACCCCTCCACTTT; CDR3aa: CASSRTGAGNSPLHF
d_gene: TRBD1; j_gene: TRBJ1-2; abundance: many; v_gene: TRBV7-9; CDR3nt: TGTGCCAGCAGCCCCATATCGGACAGGGTTTGGGGCTACACCTTC; CDR3aa: CASSPISDRVWGYTF
d_gene: .; j_gene: TRBJ1-1; abundance: many; v_gene: TRBV5-4; CDR3nt: TGTGCCAGCAGCGAAAGTAAGAACACTGAAGCTTTCTTT; CDR3aa: CASSESKNTEAFF
d_gene: .; j_gene: TRBJ1-5; abundance: many; v_gene: TRBV7-8; CDR3nt: TGTGCCAGCAGCTTAGGAACAAATCAGCCCCAGCATTTT; CDR3aa: CASSLGTNQPQHF
d_gene: TRBD1; j_gene: TRBJ2-7; abundance: many; v_gene: TRBV28; CDR3nt: TGTGCCAGCCAACAGGGGGCATGGCCCTACGAGCAGTACTTC; CDR3aa: CASQQGAWPYEQYF
d_gene: .; j_gene: TRBJ1-2; abundance: .; v_gene: TRBV20-1; CDR3nt: TGCAGTGCTCCGACTGGGGGCTATGGCTACACCTTC; CDR3aa: CSAPTGGYGYTF
d_gene: .; j_gene: TRBJ2-5; abundance: .; v_gene: TRBV7-7; CDR3nt: TGTGCTAGCAGTCCATGGGGTCTGAGAGGGACCCAGTACTTC; CDR3aa: CASSPWGLRGTQYF
d_gene: TRBD1; j_gene: TRBJ2-5; abundance: .; v_gene: TRBV20-1; CDR3nt: TGCAGTGCGTGGGACAGGACAGGTCAAGAGACCCAGTACTTC; CDR3aa: CSAWDRTGQETQYF
d_gene: .; j_gene: TRBJ1-1; abundance: .; v_gene: TRBV20-1; CDR3nt: TGCAGTGCCTCAGGGGACACTGAAGCTTTCTTT; CDR3aa: CSASGDTEAFF
d_gene: TRBD1; j_gene: TRBJ1-2; abundance: .; v_gene: TRBV9; CDR3nt: TGTGCCAGCAGCGTAGGGGGGACAGGGTGGAAGGACTATGGCTACACCTTC; CDR3aa: CASSVGGTGWKDYGYTF
d_gene: .; j_gene: TRBJ2-7; abundance: many; v_gene: TRBV20-1; CDR3nt: TGCAGTGCTAGAGATGATAGGGCCTACTTCTACGAGCAGTACTTC; CDR3aa: CSARDDRAYFYEQYF
d_gene: TRBD2; j_gene: TRBJ2-5; abundance: .; v_gene: TRBV7-3; CDR3nt: TGTGCCAGCAGCTTCTCCGGACTAGCGGGGCAAGAGACCCAGTACTTC; CDR3aa: CASSFSGLAGQETQYF
d_gene: TRBD1; j_gene: TRBJ2-7; abundance: many; v_gene: TRBV5-1; CDR3nt: TGCGCCAGCAGCCTTGATACAGGGGGCTGGCTGTCCTACGAGCAGTACTTC; CDR3aa: CASSLDTGGWLSYEQYF
d_gene: .; j_gene: TRBJ1-1; abundance: many; v_gene: TRBV14; CDR3nt: TGTGCCAGCAGCCACCATACTCCCGAAGCTTTCTTT; CDR3aa: CASSHHTPEAFF
d_gene: .; j_gene: TRBJ2-7; abundance: many; v_gene: TRBV11-2; CDR3nt: TGTGCCAGCAGCCCGAGGATGGGGAGTACTGGGAACGAGCAGTACTTC; CDR3aa: CASSPRMGSTGNEQYF